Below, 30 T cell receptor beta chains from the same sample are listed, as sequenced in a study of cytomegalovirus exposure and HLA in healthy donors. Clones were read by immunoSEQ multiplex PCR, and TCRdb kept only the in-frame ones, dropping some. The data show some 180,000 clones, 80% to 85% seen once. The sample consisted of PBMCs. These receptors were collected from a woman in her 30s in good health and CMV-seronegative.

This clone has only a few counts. The CDR3 bases are TGTGCCAGCCGACAAGACTCCTACGAGCAGTACTTC. It encodes CASRQDSYEQYF. The chain couples TRBV6-5 to TRBJ2-7; D remains unclear. The CDR3 covers 12 residues. The V gene's germline CDR1 is MNHEY and CDR2 SVGAGI. The V end was cut by 8 bases, the J end by 0 bases, with 8 bases between.

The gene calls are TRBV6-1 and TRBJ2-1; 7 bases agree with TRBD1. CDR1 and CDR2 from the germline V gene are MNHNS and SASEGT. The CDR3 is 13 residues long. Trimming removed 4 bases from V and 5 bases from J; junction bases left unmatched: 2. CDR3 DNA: TGTGCCAGCAGTGGACAGGGCCACAATGAGCAGTTCTTC. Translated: CASSGQGHNEQFF.

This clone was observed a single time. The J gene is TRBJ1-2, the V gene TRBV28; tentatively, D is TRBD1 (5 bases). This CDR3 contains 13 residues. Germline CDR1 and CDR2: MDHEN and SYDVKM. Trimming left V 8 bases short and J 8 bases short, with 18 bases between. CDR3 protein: CASLPPGGGGYTF. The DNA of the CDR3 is TGTGCCAGCCTTCCCCCGGGGGGTGGGGGCTACACCTTC.

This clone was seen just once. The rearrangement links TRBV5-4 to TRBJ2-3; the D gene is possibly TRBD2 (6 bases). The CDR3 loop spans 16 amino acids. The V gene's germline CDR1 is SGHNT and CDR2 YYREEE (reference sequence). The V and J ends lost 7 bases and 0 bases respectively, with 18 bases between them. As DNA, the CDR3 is TGTGCCAGCTTACCGTGGGCGGGGACTAGCACAGATACGCAGTATTTT. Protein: CASLPWAGTSTDTQYF.

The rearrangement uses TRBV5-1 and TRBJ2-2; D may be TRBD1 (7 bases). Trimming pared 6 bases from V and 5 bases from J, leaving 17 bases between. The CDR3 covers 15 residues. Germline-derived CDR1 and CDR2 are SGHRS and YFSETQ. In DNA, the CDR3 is TGCGCCAGCACGTTTACCAGGGGGGAAACCGGGGAGCTGTTTTTT. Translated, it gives CASTFTRGETGELFF.

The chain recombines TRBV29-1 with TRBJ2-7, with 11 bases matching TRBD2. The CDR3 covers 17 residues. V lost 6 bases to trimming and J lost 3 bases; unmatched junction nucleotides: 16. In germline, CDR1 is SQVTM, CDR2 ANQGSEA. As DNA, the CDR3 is TGCAGCGTGGGACCGGGGGCACGACTAGCGGGGTACTACGAGCAGTACTTC. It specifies CSVGPGARLAGYYEQYF.

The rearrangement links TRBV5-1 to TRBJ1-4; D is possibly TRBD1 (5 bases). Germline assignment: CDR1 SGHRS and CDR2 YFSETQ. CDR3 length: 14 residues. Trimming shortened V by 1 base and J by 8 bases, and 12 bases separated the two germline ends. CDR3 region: CASSLLVGGEKLFF. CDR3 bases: TGCGCCAGCAGCTTGTTGGTGGGGGGAGAAAAACTGTTTTTT. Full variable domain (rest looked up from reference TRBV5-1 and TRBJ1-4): KAGVTQTPRYLIKTRGQQVTLSCSPISGHRSVSWYQQTPGQGLQFLFEYFSETQRNKGNFPGRFSGRQFSNSRSEMNVSTLELGDSALYLCASSLLVGGEKLFFGSGTQLSVL.

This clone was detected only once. CDR3 nucleotides: TGTGCCAGCAGCAAAGACAGCTTCAATGAAAAACTGTTTTTT. Protein product: CASSKDSFNEKLFF. The rearrangement links TRBV7-6 to TRBJ1-4; D perhaps matches TRBD1 (5 bases). Trimming removed 5 bases from V and 5 bases from J, with 12 bases in between. Germline V gene data show CDR1 as SGHVS and CDR2 as FNYEAQ. The CDR3 has 14 residues.

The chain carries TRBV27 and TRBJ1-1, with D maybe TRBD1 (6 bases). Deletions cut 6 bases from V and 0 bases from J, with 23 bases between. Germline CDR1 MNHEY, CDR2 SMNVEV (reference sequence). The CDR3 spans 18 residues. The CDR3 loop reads CASRSWAGETHMNTEAFF. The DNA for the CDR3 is TGTGCCAGCAGATCGTGGGCAGGGGAAACTCATATGAACACTGAAGCTTTCTTT.

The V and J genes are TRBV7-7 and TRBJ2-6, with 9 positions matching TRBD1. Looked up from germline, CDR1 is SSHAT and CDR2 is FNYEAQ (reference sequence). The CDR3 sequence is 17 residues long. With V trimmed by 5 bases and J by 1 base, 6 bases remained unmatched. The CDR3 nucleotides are TGTGCCAGCAGCCTCGGACAGGGGTTTTCTGGGGCCAACGTCCTGACTTTC. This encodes CASSLGQGFSGANVLTF.

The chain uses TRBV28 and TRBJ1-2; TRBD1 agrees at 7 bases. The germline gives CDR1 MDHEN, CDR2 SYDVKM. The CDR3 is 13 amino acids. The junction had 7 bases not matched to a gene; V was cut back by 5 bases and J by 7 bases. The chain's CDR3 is CASSERTGFGYTF. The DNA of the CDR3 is TGTGCCAGCAGTGAAAGGACAGGTTTTGGCTACACCTTC.

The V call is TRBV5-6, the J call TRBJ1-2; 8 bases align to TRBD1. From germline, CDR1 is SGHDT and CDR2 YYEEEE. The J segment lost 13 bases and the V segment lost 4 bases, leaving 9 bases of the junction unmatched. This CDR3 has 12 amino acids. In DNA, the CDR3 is TGTGCCAGCAGCCCGAGGACAGGGTACGCCACCTTC. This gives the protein CASSPRTGYATF.

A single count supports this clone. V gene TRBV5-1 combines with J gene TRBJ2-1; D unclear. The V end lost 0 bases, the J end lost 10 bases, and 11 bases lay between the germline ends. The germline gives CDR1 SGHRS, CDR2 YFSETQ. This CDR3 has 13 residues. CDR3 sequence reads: CASSLDGGGEQFF. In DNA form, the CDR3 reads TGCGCCAGCAGCTTGGACGGCGGTGGGGAGCAGTTCTTC.

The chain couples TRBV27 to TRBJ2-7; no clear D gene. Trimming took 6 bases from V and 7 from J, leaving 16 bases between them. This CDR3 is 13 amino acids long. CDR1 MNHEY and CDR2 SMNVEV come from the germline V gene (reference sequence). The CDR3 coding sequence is TGTGCCAGCAGATCTAACAGTAATGGGGAGCAGTACTTC. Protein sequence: CASRSNSNGEQYF.

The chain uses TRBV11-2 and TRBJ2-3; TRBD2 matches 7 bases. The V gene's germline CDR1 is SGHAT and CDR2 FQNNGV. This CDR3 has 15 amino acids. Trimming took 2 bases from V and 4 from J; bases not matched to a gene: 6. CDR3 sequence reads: CASSLRTSEADTQYF. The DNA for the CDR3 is TGTGCCAGCAGCTTACGCACTAGCGAGGCAGATACGCAGTATTTT.

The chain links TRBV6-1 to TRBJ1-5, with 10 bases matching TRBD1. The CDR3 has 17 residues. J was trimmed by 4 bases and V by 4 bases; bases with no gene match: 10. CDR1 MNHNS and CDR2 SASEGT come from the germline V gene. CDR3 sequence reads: CASSGGLAGQGNQPQHF. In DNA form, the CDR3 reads TGTGCCAGCAGTGGAGGGTTGGCGGGACAGGGGAATCAGCCCCAGCATTTT.

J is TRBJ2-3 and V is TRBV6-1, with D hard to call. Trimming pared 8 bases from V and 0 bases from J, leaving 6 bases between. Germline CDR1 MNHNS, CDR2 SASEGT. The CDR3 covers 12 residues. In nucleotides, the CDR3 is TGTGCCAGCTTAATTAGCACAGATACGCAGTATTTT. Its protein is CASLISTDTQYF.

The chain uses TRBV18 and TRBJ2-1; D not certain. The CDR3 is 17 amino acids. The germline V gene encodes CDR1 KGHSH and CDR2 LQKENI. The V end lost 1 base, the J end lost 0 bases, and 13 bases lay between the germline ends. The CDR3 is CASSPLRDWSSYNEQFF. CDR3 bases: TGTGCCAGCTCACCACTCCGAGACTGGAGCTCCTACAATGAGCAGTTCTTC.

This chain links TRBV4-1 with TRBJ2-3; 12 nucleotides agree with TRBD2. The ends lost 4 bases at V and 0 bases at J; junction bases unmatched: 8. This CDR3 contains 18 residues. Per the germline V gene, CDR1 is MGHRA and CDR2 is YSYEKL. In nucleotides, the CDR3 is TGCGCCAGCAGCCGACTAGCGGGGGCCGGGAGTAGCACAGATACGCAGTATTTT. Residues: CASSRLAGAGSSTDTQYF.

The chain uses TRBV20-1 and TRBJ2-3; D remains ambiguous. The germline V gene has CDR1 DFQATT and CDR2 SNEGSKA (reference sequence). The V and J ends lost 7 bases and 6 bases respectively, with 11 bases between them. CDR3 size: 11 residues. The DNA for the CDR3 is TGCAGTGGTAGCCCCCATGATACGCAGTATTTT. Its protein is CSGSPHDTQYF.

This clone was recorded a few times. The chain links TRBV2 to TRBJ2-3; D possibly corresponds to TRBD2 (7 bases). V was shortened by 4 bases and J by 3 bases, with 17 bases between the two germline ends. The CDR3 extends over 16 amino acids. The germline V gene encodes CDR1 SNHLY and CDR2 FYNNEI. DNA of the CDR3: TGTGCCAGCAGTGCGTTGGGGGGGGGCCAGACAGATACGCAGTATTTT. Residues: CASSALGGGQTDTQYF. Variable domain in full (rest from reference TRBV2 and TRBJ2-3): EPEVTQTPSHQVTQMGQEVILRCVPISNHLYFYWYRQILGQKVEFLVSFYNNEISEKSEIFDDQFSVERPDGSNFTLKIRSTKLEDSAMYFCASSALGGGQTDTQYFGPGTRLTVL.

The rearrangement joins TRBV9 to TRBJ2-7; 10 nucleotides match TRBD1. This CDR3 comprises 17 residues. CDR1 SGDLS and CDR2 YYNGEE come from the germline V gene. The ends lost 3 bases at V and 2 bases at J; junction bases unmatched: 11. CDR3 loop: CASSAVEAGTGAYEQYF. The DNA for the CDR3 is TGTGCCAGCAGCGCAGTCGAAGCCGGGACAGGGGCCTACGAGCAGTACTTC.

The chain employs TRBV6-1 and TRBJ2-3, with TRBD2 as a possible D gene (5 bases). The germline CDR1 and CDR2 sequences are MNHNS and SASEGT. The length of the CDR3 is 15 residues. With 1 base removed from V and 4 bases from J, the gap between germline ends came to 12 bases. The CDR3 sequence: CASSEEIARADTQYF. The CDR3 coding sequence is TGTGCCAGCAGTGAAGAAATAGCGAGGGCAGATACGCAGTATTTT.

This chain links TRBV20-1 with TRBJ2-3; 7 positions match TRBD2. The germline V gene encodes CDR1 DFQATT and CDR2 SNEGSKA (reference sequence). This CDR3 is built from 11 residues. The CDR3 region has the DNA TGCAGGGCGGAAGCGGGGGATACGCAGTATTTT. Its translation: CRAEAGDTQYF.

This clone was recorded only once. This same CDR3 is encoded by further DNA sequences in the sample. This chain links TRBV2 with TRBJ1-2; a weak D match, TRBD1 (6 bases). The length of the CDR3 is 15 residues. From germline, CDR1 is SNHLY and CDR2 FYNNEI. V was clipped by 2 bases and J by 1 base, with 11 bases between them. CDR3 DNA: TGTGCCAGCAGTGAATTCGGCAGGGGTAACTATGGCTACACCTTC. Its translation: CASSEFGRGNYGYTF.

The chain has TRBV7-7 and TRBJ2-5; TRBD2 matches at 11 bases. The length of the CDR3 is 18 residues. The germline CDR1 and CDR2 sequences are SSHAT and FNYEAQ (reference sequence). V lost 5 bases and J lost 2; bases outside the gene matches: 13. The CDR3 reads CASSPFIAGGPGQETQYF. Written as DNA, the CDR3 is TGTGCCAGCAGCCCTTTCATAGCGGGAGGGCCGGGGCAAGAGACCCAGTACTTC.

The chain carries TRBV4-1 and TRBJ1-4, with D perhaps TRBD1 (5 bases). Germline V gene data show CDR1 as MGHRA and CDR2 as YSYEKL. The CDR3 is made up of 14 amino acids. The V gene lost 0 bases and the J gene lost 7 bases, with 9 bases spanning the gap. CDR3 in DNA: TGCGCCAGCAGCCAAGACAGGGCTGGTGAAAAACTGTTTTTT. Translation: CASSQDRAGEKLFF.

The CDR3 loop reads CASRRDRVQPQHF. CDR3 DNA sequence: TGTGCCAGCAGGCGCGACAGGGTTCAGCCCCAGCATTTT. The chain is built from TRBV28 and TRBJ1-5; TRBD1 matches at 7 bases. The CDR3 runs to 13 residues. Trimming removed 6 bases from V and 6 bases from J; junction bases left unmatched: 5. CDR1 and CDR2 (germline): MDHEN, SYDVKM.

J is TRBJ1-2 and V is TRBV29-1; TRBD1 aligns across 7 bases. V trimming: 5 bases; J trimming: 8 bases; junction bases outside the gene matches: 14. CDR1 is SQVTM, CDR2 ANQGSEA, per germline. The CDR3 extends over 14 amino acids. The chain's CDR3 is CSVHLGSGGDGYTF. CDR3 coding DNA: TGCAGCGTTCACCTTGGCTCAGGGGGAGACGGCTACACCTTC.

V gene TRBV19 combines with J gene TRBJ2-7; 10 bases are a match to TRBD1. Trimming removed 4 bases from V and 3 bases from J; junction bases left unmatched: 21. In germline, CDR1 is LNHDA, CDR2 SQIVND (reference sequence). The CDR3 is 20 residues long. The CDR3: CASSTLPPVLRTGGGYEQYF. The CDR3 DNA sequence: TGTGCCAGTAGTACCCTGCCCCCGGTCCTCAGGACAGGGGGTGGCTACGAGCAGTACTTC.